Following are 22 T cell receptor beta chains from one sample sequenced in a study of regulatory T cells in long-lasting Graves disease. Combining iRepertoire HTBI primers with Arm-PCR of CDR3 regions, the authors built TCR beta libraries. TCRdb reanalysed the multiplex PCR reads using MiXCR and keeps one entry per CDR3 protein. The data hold 430,000 or so distinct CDR3 sequences, with approximately 22% observed a single time. Stated time point: persistent/refractory GD, antithyroid drugs over 5 years with positive TRAb. RNA extracted from PBMCs served as the sequencing template. Sequencing was performed on peripheral blood mononuclear cells (PBMCs), taken when the disease was refractory, from a patient treated with antithyroid drugs. These TCRs come from a female donor with Graves disease.

At least ten counts were recorded for this clonotype. Its ends do not fully match the called genes, so a read error is possible. The V gene is TRBV27, the J gene TRBJ2-7, with 7 bases aligning to TRBD2. Per germline, CDR1 MNHEY and CDR2 SMNVEV (reference sequence). This CDR3 spans 13 amino acids. The CDR3 region has the DNA TGTGCCAGCAGTTTATCCGCTGGACTAGGACCCGCGTTC. It is translated as CASSLSAGLGPAF.

The chain combines TRBV5-1 with TRBJ2-3; maybe TRBD2 (5 bases). The germline gives CDR1 SGHRS, CDR2 YFSETQ. The V end lost 0 bases, the J end lost 0 bases, and 14 bases lay between the germline ends. The CDR3 runs to 17 residues. CDR3 loop: CASSLAPGRLSTDTQYF. The CDR3 DNA reads TGCGCCAGCAGCTTGGCTCCGGGAAGATTGAGCACAGATACGCAGTATTTT.

This clonotype has just one count. This may come from a read error, since a much larger clone is one base off. The CDR3 does not close with the conserved phenylalanine or tryptophan, likely indicating a read error. The V gene is TRBV15, the J gene TRBJ1-5; the D gene is possibly TRBD1 (5 bases). The germline V gene has CDR1 LNHNV and CDR2 YYDKDF (reference sequence). V was clipped by 0 bases and J by 5 bases, with 11 bases between them. CDR3 length equals 15 residues. CDR3 amino acids: CATSRDLGGDQPQHL. CDR3 bases: TGTGCCACCAGCAGAGATTTGGGAGGGGATCAGCCCCAGCATCTT.

A note on this clonotype: This may stem from a read error, because a much larger clone lies one nucleotide away. The chain recombines TRBV27 with TRBJ2-5; 8 nucleotides line up with TRBD1. CDR1 and CDR2 (germline): MNHEY, SMNVEV (reference sequence). The length of the CDR3 is 15 residues. CDR3 loop: CTSSSLGTGQETQYF. The CDR3 DNA follows: TGTACCAGCAGTAGCCTGGGGACAGGTCAGGAGACCCAGTACTTC.

This clonotype was detected only a few times. The chain is built from TRBV15 and TRBJ2-6, with D hard to call. This CDR3 spans 15 amino acids. Trimming took 3 bases from V and 2 from J, leaving 8 bases between them. Germline lookup yields CDR1 LNHNV and CDR2 YYDKDF (reference sequence). CDR3 residues: CATSRGNPGANVLTF. Written as DNA, the CDR3 is TGTGCCACCAGCAGGGGGAACCCTGGGGCCAACGTCCTGACTTTC.

This clonotype was counted ten times or more. The rearrangement uses TRBV28 and TRBJ1-5; D uncertain. The CDR3 loop spans 12 amino acids. V dropped 5 bases and J dropped 5 bases, with 7 bases sitting between them. CDR1 is MDHEN and CDR2 is SYDVKM in the germline V gene. The DNA of the CDR3 is TGTGCCAGCAGTAAGTCCGATCAGCCCCAGCATTTT. This gives the protein CASSKSDQPQHF.

This clonotype was counted many times. The chain has TRBV30 and TRBJ2-7; D gene unclear. The ends were cut back, 2 bases at V and 3 bases at J, with 14 bases in the middle. There are 14 residues in the CDR3. Germline V gives CDR1 GTSNPN, CDR2 SVGIG (reference sequence). The CDR3 here is CAWSPLSLSYEQYF. For the CDR3, the DNA is TGTGCCTGGAGTCCACTCTCACTTAGCTACGAGCAGTACTTC.

The V call is TRBV20-1, the J call TRBJ1-2, with a weak D call TRBD1 (5 bases). V lost 3 bases and J lost 4, with 12 bases in between. The CDR3 length is 13 residues. CDR1 DFQATT and CDR2 SNEGSKA come from the germline V gene (reference sequence). The CDR3 protein is CSASWDGPYGYTF. CDR3 DNA: TGCAGTGCTAGTTGGGACGGACCCTATGGCTACACCTTC.

This chain connects TRBV7-9 to TRBJ2-7, with a tentative D call TRBD1 (5 bases). In germline, CDR1 is SEHNR, CDR2 FQNEAQ (reference sequence). CDR3 size: 14 residues. V was clipped by 0 bases and J by 6 bases, with 12 bases between them. CDR3 in DNA: TGTGCCAGCAGCTTAGCGGGTTGGGGCGGCGAGCAGTACTTC. This gives the protein CASSLAGWGGEQYF.

This clonotype has only a few counts. V is TRBV7-9 and J is TRBJ1-2; D not resolved. V lost 1 base to trimming and J lost 5 bases, with 14 bases between them. Germline assignment: CDR1 SEHNR and CDR2 FQNEAQ (reference sequence). The CDR3 runs to 15 residues. CDR3 nucleotides: TGTGCCAGCAGCTTAGTGATAAGCCCTCCGTATGGCTACACCTTC. This codes for CASSLVISPPYGYTF.

This clonotype appeared many times. The rearrangement links TRBV28 to TRBJ2-5; unclear D gene. This CDR3 is 14 amino acids long. Trimming left V 2 bases short and J 2 bases short, with 9 bases between. The V gene's germline CDR1 is MDHEN and CDR2 SYDVKM. CDR3 coding DNA: TGTGCCAGCAGTTTAGAGGCGTATCAAGAGACCCAGTACTTC. Its translation is CASSLEAYQETQYF.

This clonotype was seen a few times. The gene calls are TRBV20-1 and TRBJ1-5; D is undetermined. The V and J ends lost 0 bases and 0 bases respectively, with 6 bases between them. Germline V gives CDR1 DFQATT, CDR2 SNEGSKA (reference sequence). The CDR3 contains 14 residues. The CDR3 DNA sequence: TGCAGTGCTAGAGACGTAAATAGCAATCAGCCCCAGCATTTT. It codes for CSARDVNSNQPQHF.

This clonotype was detected many times. V usage is TRBV5-5 and J usage is TRBJ1-1; TRBD1 is a possible D gene (6 bases). Trimming took off 4 bases at V and 4 bases at J, with 20 bases between the two ends. The CDR3 extends over 16 amino acids. Germline loops: CDR1 SGHKS, CDR2 YYEKEE (reference sequence). This chain's CDR3 is CASSQQTGFGVTEAFF. The CDR3 nucleotides read TGTGCCAGCAGCCAACAAACAGGGTTTGGGGTCACTGAAGCTTTCTTT.

This clonotype was seen repeatedly, ten times or more. CDR3 DNA sequence: TGTGCCAGCAGTGATCCGAGCGGTCTGCCCTACGAGCAGTACTTC. Amino acids: CASSDPSGLPYEQYF. This sequence joins TRBV25-1 and TRBJ2-7, with a tentative D call TRBD2 (5 bases). Germline-derived CDR1 and CDR2 are MGHDK and SYGVNS. Trimming stripped 3 bases from V and 2 bases from J, with 14 bases between. CDR3 length equals 15 residues.

This clonotype showed up many times. Sequence at one end of the junction differs from germline and may be a read error. This sequence joins TRBV24-1 and TRBJ2-5; 7 bases fit TRBD1. The CDR3 loop spans 14 amino acids. Germline V lookup: CDR1 KGHDR, CDR2 SFDVKD. The CDR3 DNA reads as TGTGCCACCAGTGGGTTCGCCGGGACAGAAGATTATTCCTTC. This gives the protein CATSGFAGTEDYSF.

This clonotype was seen repeatedly, ten times or more. The chain is built from TRBV6-1 and TRBJ1-5, with 8 bases lining up with TRBD1. Trimming removed 6 bases from V and 0 bases from J; junction bases left unmatched: 10. This CDR3 has 17 amino acids. Germline V CDR1 and CDR2: MNHNS, SASEGT. CDR3 protein: CASSSFIQGDSNQPQHF. DNA of the CDR3: TGTGCCAGCAGCTCCTTCATACAGGGGGATAGCAATCAGCCCCAGCATTTT.

The V and J genes are TRBV7-6 and TRBJ2-7, with 8 bases identical to TRBD1. J gave up 1 base and V 5 bases, and 7 bases lay outside the gene matches. Per the germline V gene, CDR1 is SGHVS and CDR2 is FNYEAQ. CDR3 length equals 15 residues. DNA of the CDR3: TGTGCCAGCAGCCACCCGGGACAGGAATCCTACGAGCAGTACTTC. It codes for CASSHPGQESYEQYF.

This clonotype was picked up a small number of times. The genes are TRBV20-1 and TRBJ2-7; D tentatively fits TRBD1 or TRBD2 (5 bases each). There are 14 residues in the CDR3. V gave up 2 bases and J gave up 2 bases, with 13 bases separating them. The V gene's germline CDR1 is DFQATT and CDR2 SNEGSKA (reference sequence). The CDR3, as DNA: TGCAGTGCTAGACCCGGGACGGCAACCTACGAGCAGTACTTC. Translated, it gives CSARPGTATYEQYF.

This clonotype was counted ten times or more. The V call is TRBV28, the J call TRBJ2-7; 8 bases map to TRBD2. The germline gives CDR1 MDHEN, CDR2 SYDVKM. The CDR3 is made up of 14 amino acids. V lost 6 bases, J lost 5 bases, and 9 bases stayed unmatched. CDR3: CASSLSGRVDEQYF. In nucleotides, the CDR3 is TGTGCCAGCAGCCTAAGCGGGAGAGTCGACGAGCAGTACTTC.

The chain couples TRBV12-3 or TRBV12-4 to TRBJ1-2, with D possibly matching TRBD1 (6 bases). The CDR3 has 15 amino acids. The ends were cut back, 5 bases at V and 5 bases at J, with 18 bases in the middle. For the CDR3, the DNA is TGTGCCAGCAGTCAACAGGGACACAATATATATGGCTACACCTTC. Protein: CASSQQGHNIYGYTF.

The table lists this clonotype with a few counts. The CDR3 sequence: CASSYSGTGFYEQYF. CDR3 DNA sequence: TGTGCCAGCAGTTATTCCGGGACAGGGTTCTACGAGCAGTACTTC. This sequence joins TRBV6-5 and TRBJ2-7; 9 bases align to TRBD1. The germline V gene encodes CDR1 MNHEY and CDR2 SVGAGI. The CDR3 has 15 residues. V trimming: 3 bases; J trimming: 3 bases; junction bases outside the gene matches: 6.

The rearrangement links TRBV11-3 to TRBJ2-1; no clear D. Trimming took 0 bases from V and 9 from J, leaving 6 bases between them. Per the germline V gene, CDR1 is SGHNT and CDR2 is YENEEA. The CDR3 has 12 residues. The CDR3 reads CASSLELFEQFF. The CDR3 coding sequence is TGTGCCAGCAGCTTAGAATTGTTTGAGCAGTTCTTC.